A single T cell receptor beta chain is shown here with its context. This clonotype occurred many times. No antigen is known for it. The record has no base qualities; no much larger clone is one base away. TCR beta CDR3 regions were amplified from RNA transcripts for repertoire sequencing. The first round was an RT-PCR using HTBI primers with the Qiagen OneStep RT-PCR kit, and this first round was followed by a second-round multiplex PCR, then size selection and purification. Libraries were sequenced paired-end with 100 bp reads on an Illumina HiSeq2000. The authors' analysis ran thus. SOAPnuke was used to process the reads, throwing out any read that had adapters, had uncalled bases, had a mean Phred below 15, or lacked an exact constant-primer or identifier match. COPE v1.2.5 was used to merge the high-quality paired reads. Each unique nucleotide sequence was treated as a clonotype, and MiTCR v1.1 was used to align the clonotypes to the IMGT TRB V, D and J references. Analysis was restricted to V-J combinations with a frequency above 0.0001, which covered approximately 99% of repertoires. For each V-J combination, a TCR clonal expansion and chaos score was defined as F50 clonal expansion divided by the chaos observed in the TCRdist matrix. Welch's t-statistics and random forest were used to reduce features to about 14 V-J combinations, which were fed into a naive Bayes classifier. The Morisita-Horn index was used to measure how similar the thyroid and blood repertoires were. TCRdb's own reprocessing of the public reads used fastp at Q25 and MiXCR and kept productive beta chains. When rows share a CDR3 protein, they turn into one entry using the most common DNA and genes. The V and J calls were not made by the authors but by TCRdb's processing. The sample records a few hundred thousand distinct CDR3 sequences, about 17% of which are singletons. The ten largest clonotypes hold around 2.4% of the sample.

This entry belongs to a study of Graves' ophthalmopathy and Graves' hyperthyroidism (dated by TCRdb to the late 2010s). Looking at the study overall: Peripheral blood was collected at initial diagnosis, before any treatment. Once sampling was done, hyperthyroidism patients were given methimazole at a starting dose of 30 mg daily, while ophthalmopathy patients were given high-dose intravenous methylprednisolone. In total, under 150 blood samples were TCR-sequenced: under 45 ophthalmopathy, some 75 hyperthyroidism and some 17 hyperthyroidism-to-ophthalmopathy patients. In roughly 6 hyperthyroidism patients, the T-cell repertoires found in thyroid tissue were compared with those found in blood. To explore V-J signatures distinguishing ophthalmopathy from hyperthyroidism, a discovery set of about 99 patients (about 43 ophthalmopathy, roughly 55 stable hyperthyroidism) was enrolled. The independent validation cohort included roughly 19 hyperthyroidism patients plus 17 patients who later progressed from hyperthyroidism to ophthalmopathy. To tell Graves' ophthalmopathy apart from Graves' hyperthyroidism, and to predict which patients would progress to ophthalmopathy, the study relied on TCR beta repertoire signatures. What the research found in general, with its limitations: Among expanded thyroid clonotypes with frequency above 0.001, most also showed up in blood, which suggests that blood repertoires may reflect the thyroid immune response. In cross-validation, the 13-signature model distinguished ophthalmopathy from stable hyperthyroidism with approximately 90% sensitivity and around 83% specificity, while in the test set the corresponding values were about 79% and 69%. In validation, the model predicted ophthalmopathy progression with 55% to 71% sensitivity and around 72% specificity; 12 predicted patients were CT-confirmed with GO in a median of 6.5 months. No statistical method was used to predetermine the sample size, and group allocation was not hidden from the investigators.

Hyperthyroidism was defined as stable when no progression to ophthalmopathy occurred within 18 months of follow-up. Patients with hyperthyroidism were aged 18 to 65 years, had been newly diagnosed, and had a disease duration of less than 2 months. Patients were excluded if they had other autoimmune diseases, uncontrolled infections, pregnancy or lactation. Diagnosis relied on clinical symptoms, serum thyroxine, TRAb, thyroid ultrasound and orbital computed tomography. Ficoll-Paque density gradient centrifugation was used to isolate PBMCs from 9.5 to 10 ml of fresh peripheral blood. Trizol reagent was used to extract the total RNA, and its quality was then checked on an Agilent 2100 Bioanalyzer. CDR1 and CDR2 (DFQATT, SNEGSKA) derive from the germline V gene (reference sequence). The CDR3 runs 14 amino acids, cysteine and phenylalanine included. Left in the record is the CDR3 DNA by itself, 42 bases read in frame from the first base. V and J are truncated by 6 bases and 0 bases respectively, leaving an intervening sequence of 14 bases.

What was sequenced was peripheral blood. This clonotype was sampled from an adult woman with stable Graves' hyperthyroidism. Rearrangement joined TRBV20-1 to TRBJ1-2; confidence is insufficient to name the D gene. The CDR3 is CSARRAAANYGYTF. The sequence in DNA is TGCAGTGCGAGGCGGGCGGCGGCTAACTATGGCTACACCTTC.